This is a list of T cell receptor beta chains from one sample in a study of memory CD4+ T cells and cytomegalovirus serostatus. Sequencing used immunoSEQ multiplex PCR; TCRdb keeps in-frame clones, though not all of them. This table holds 45,000 to 60,000 clones, approximately 74% found once. Sequenced: memory CD4+ T cells from blood. The receptor source for this set is an adult in good health and CMV-seropositive. Both conserved end residues are part of each CDR3. Each record gives: D gene, CDR3 length, V gene, J gene, clone size, CDR3 DNA, CDR3 protein. D genes are given only for firm matches. Part of the rows lack a size; the others show once, few, many or a class for expanded clones.

>TRBD1|14|TRBV28|TRBJ2-7|.
TGTGCCAGCAGTTTAGGGACAGGGGTTTACGAGCAGTACTTC
CASSLGTGVYEQYF
>.|13|TRBV28|TRBJ2-7|.
TGTGCCAGCAGTTTATTCGCGCGGAGGGAGCAGTACTTC
CASSLFARREQYF
>.|16|TRBV7-2|TRBJ1-1|once
TGTGCCAGCAGCTTATACGGGGGCGAGGTGAACACTGAAGCTTTCTTT
CASSLYGGEVNTEAFF
>.|11|TRBV2|TRBJ2-7|many
TGTGCCAGCGCTATAGGGATCGAGCAGTACTTC
CASAIGIEQYF
>.|15|TRBV4-1|TRBJ2-5|.
TGCGCCAGCAGCCCCCAGGCGGGATTTCAAGAGACCCAGTACTTC
CASSPQAGFQETQYF
>TRBD1|14|TRBV5-4|TRBJ2-7|few
TGTGCCAGCAGCTTACGGGACAGGGTCTACGAGCAGTACTTC
CASSLRDRVYEQYF
>.|12|TRBV5-4|TRBJ1-2|.
TGTGCCAGCAGCTTGGACATCGATGGCTACACCTTC
CASSLDIDGYTF
>.|15|TRBV19|TRBJ1-2|once
TGTGCCAGTACCTCTCGGGGCGGGGTGAACTATGGCTACACCTTC
CASTSRGGVNYGYTF
>.|12|TRBV29-1|TRBJ1-2|.
TGCAGCGTAGCAGAGACCGTGTGGGGCTACACCTTC
CSVAETVWGYTF
>TRBD2|15|TRBV7-6|TRBJ2-2|.
TGTGCCAGCAGTGGACTAGCAACTAACACCGGGGAGCTGTTTTTT
CASSGLATNTGELFF
>TRBD2|15|TRBV7-2|TRBJ2-1|.
TGTGCCAGCAGCCAAAGCGGGGGGTCCTACAATGAGCAGTTCTTC
CASSQSGGSYNEQFF
>TRBD1|16|TRBV19|TRBJ1-2|many
TGTGCCAGTAGCCTAACAGGGGGAGACACAGGGTATGGCTACACCTTC
CASSLTGGDTGYGYTF
>.|16|TRBV5-5|TRBJ1-4|few
TGTGCCAGCAGCTTGGATGTGGCAGGGGAGAATGAAAAACTGTTTTTT
CASSLDVAGENEKLFF
>TRBD1|14|TRBV29-1|TRBJ1-5|.
TGCAGCGTTGGGGGCCGGGACAGAAATCAGCCCCAGCATTTT
CSVGGRDRNQPQHF
>.|14|TRBV19|TRBJ1-2|once
TGTGCCAGTAGTATAGTTCGACAGACCTATGGCTACACCTTC
CASSIVRQTYGYTF
>TRBD1|19|TRBV19|TRBJ2-1|.
TGTGCCAGTAGTATCGGTGGGACCGGGACAGGGATTTCCTACAATGAGCAGTTCTTC
CASSIGGTGTGISYNEQFF
>TRBD2|15|TRBV7-8|TRBJ2-5|.
TGTGCCAGCAGCGAGATCCGACTAGCGATCGGGACCCAGTACTTC
CASSEIRLAIGTQYF
>.|14|TRBV12-5|TRBJ1-2|few
TGTGCTAGTGCCCCGGACGGGACTAACTATGGCTACACCTTC
CASAPDGTNYGYTF
>.|14|TRBV30|TRBJ1-2|.
TGTGCCTGGAGTGGTCTCAGGTTCTCCTATGGCTACACCTTC
CAWSGLRFSYGYTF
>TRBD1|14|TRBV4-3|TRBJ1-2|few
TGCGCCAGCAGCCCTTGGACAGGGACCTATGGCTACACCTTC
CASSPWTGTYGYTF
>TRBD1|14|TRBV6-5|TRBJ2-7|.
TGTGCCAGCAGGCCCAGGGGGACAGGGTACGAGCAGTACTTC
CASRPRGTGYEQYF
>.|15|TRBV12-5|TRBJ1-5|many
TGTGCTAGTGGTTTGGTTAAGGGAGGAACCCAGCCCCAGCATTTT
CASGLVKGGTQPQHF
>.|14|TRBV6-1|TRBJ1-1|.
TGTGCCAGCAGTGAAGTCGGCCTGAACACTGAAGCTTTCTTT
CASSEVGLNTEAFF
>TRBD1|14|TRBV4-1|TRBJ2-5|.
TGCGCCAGCAGCTCGGGACAGAGCCAAGAGACCCAGTACTTC
CASSSGQSQETQYF
>.|13|TRBV2|TRBJ2-5|.
TGTGCCAGCCATGGACCGGCGGGAGAGACCCAGTACTTC
CASHGPAGETQYF
>.|18|TRBV5-1|TRBJ2-3|.
TGCGCCAGCAGCGAACAAACGATTAGCGTTGGTGCGGCAGATACGCAGTATTTT
CASSEQTISVGAADTQYF
>.|17|TRBV9|TRBJ1-2|.
TGTGCCAGCAGCGTCTCACCCATCCCCACAGGGTCGGGTGGCTACACCTTC
CASSVSPIPTGSGGYTF
>.|17|TRBV6-4|TRBJ1-1|.
TGTGCCAGCAAACCCCTGCAAGGTGGTTTTTTGGGCACTGAAGCTTTCTTT
CASKPLQGGFLGTEAFF
>.|13|TRBV9|TRBJ1-1|.
TGTGCCAGCAGCGTACAGGTGAACACTGAAGCTTTCTTT
CASSVQVNTEAFF
>.|12|TRBV29-1|TRBJ1-2|few
TGCAGCGTGGACGGAGCTAACTATGGCTACACCTTC
CSVDGANYGYTF
>TRBD2|15|TRBV5-1|TRBJ2-3|.
TGCGCCAGCAGCTCTAGCGGGATAGACACAGATACGCAGTATTTT
CASSSSGIDTDTQYF
>.|16|TRBV28|TRBJ1-6|.
TGTGCCAGCTCCTCTCCGACCCCCGAGGGATATTCACCCCTCCACTTT
CASSSPTPEGYSPLHF
>.|11|TRBV20-1|TRBJ2-5|medium-sized
TGCAGTGGGGGACTCCAAGAGACCCAGTACTTC
CSGGLQETQYF
>.|14|TRBV18|TRBJ1-5|.
TGTGCCAGCTCACCTCGTGCGGGGGCTGGGCCCCAGCATTTT
CASSPRAGAGPQHF
>TRBD1|13|TRBV5-1|TRBJ2-7|.
TGCGCCAGCAGCGTGGGACAGGCCTACGAGCAGTACTTC
CASSVGQAYEQYF
>TRBD1|14|TRBV18|TRBJ2-7|.
TGTGCCACGGCCGGGGGACAGGGGGCGGTCGAGCAGTACTTC
CATAGGQGAVEQYF
>.|13|TRBV2|TRBJ1-4|medium-sized
TGTGCCAGCAGGCTCGAGCAATCTGGAAAACTGTTTTTT
CASRLEQSGKLFF
>.|15|TRBV5-1|TRBJ1-5|many
TGCGCCAGCAGCTTGAGCCGACGGGGGGATGGGCCCCAGCATTTT
CASSLSRRGDGPQHF
>.|14|TRBV7-2|TRBJ2-5|.
TGTGCCAGCAGCTCGGGACTTGTTAGGGAGACCCAGTACTTC
CASSSGLVRETQYF
>TRBD1|15|TRBV5-1|TRBJ2-7|.
TGCGCCAGCAGCTTAAGCGGGACAGGGACCTACGAGCAGTACTTC
CASSLSGTGTYEQYF
>.|11|TRBV29-1|TRBJ2-7|.
TGCAGCGTTGTGGAGTCCTACGAGCAGTACTTC
CSVVESYEQYF
>.|17|TRBV4-3|TRBJ2-5|.
TGCGCCAGCAGCCAAGAGAGGGGGACCGGGTACCAAGAGACCCAGTACTTC
CASSQERGTGYQETQYF
>.|16|TRBV4-2|TRBJ1-2|once
TGTGCCAGCAGCCAAGACCCCTCCGACAGAGGAGCAGGCTACACCTTC
CASSQDPSDRGAGYTF
>.|16|TRBV7-9|TRBJ2-3|.
TGTGCCAGCAGCTTAGTAGTGACAGCTAGCACAGATACGCAGTATTTT
CASSLVVTASTDTQYF
>.|12|TRBV14|TRBJ2-5|.
TGTGCCAGCAACAGGGGAGGGGAGACCCAGTACTTC
CASNRGGETQYF
>.|15|TRBV4-3|TRBJ2-3|.
TGCGCCAGCAGCCAAGAGCTGTTAAGCACAGATACGCAGTATTTT
CASSQELLSTDTQYF
>TRBD1|16|TRBV7-9|TRBJ1-4|.
TGTGCCAGCAGCCACGGAACAGGGGGCTCGGATGAAAAACTGTTTTTT
CASSHGTGGSDEKLFF
>TRBD1|16|TRBV11-2|TRBJ1-6|few
TGTGCCAGCAGTATAGGGGCACAGGGGCTTGCTTCACCCCTCCACTTT
CASSIGAQGLASPLHF
>.|12|TRBV28|TRBJ1-5|.
TGTGCCAGCACCGGGGAGAATCAGCCCCAGCATTTT
CASTGENQPQHF
>TRBD2|15|TRBV10-3|TRBJ2-7|.
TGTGCCATCAGCGGGACTAGCGGGGGGTTCTACGAGCAGTACTTC
CAISGTSGGFYEQYF
>.|17|TRBV7-8|TRBJ1-4|.
TGTGCCAGCAGCTTTGGAAGGCTTCTTGCAACTAATGAAAAACTGTTTTTT
CASSFGRLLATNEKLFF
>.|13|TRBV19|TRBJ1-6|.
TGTGCCAGTAGTATAGAAGTGTCCTCACCCCTCCACTTT
CASSIEVSSPLHF
>.|12|TRBV6-5|TRBJ2-2|.
TGTGCCAGCAGTCGGGACACCGGGGAGCTGTTTTTT
CASSRDTGELFF
>TRBD1|15|TRBV6-1|TRBJ1-1|.
TGTGCCAGCAGGTGGACAGGCATTATACACACTGAAGCTTTCTTT
CASRWTGIIHTEAFF
>.|15|TRBV2|TRBJ1-6|few
TGTGCCAGCAGTCAGGGCGGGGGTTATAATTCACCCCTCCACTTT
CASSQGGGYNSPLHF
>TRBD2|14|TRBV6-5|TRBJ2-3|.
TGTGCCAGCAGTTCGCCGCGGGGGAGAGATACGCAGTATTTT
CASSSPRGRDTQYF
>.|15|TRBV5-1|TRBJ1-6|.
TGCGCCAGCAGCGTCGCGGGGGATACCAATTCACCCCTCCACTTT
CASSVAGDTNSPLHF
>TRBD2|16|TRBV10-3|TRBJ2-1|.
TGTGCCATCAGGGCACGACTAGCGGGGGGTAAGGATGAGCAGTTCTTC
CAIRARLAGGKDEQFF